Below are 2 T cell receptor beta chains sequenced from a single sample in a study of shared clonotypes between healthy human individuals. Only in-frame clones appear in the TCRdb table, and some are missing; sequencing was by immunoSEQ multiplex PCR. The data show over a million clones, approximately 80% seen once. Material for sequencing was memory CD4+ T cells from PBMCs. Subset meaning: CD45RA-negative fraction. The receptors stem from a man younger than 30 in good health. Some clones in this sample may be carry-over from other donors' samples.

The CDR3 nucleotides are TGTGCCAGCAGTTTGGCTTATGATAGGCAGTACTTC. Amino acids: CASSLAYDRQYF. This sequence joins TRBV28 and TRBJ2-7, with no clear D. The V and J ends lost 3 bases and 9 bases respectively, with 12 bases between them. Per the germline V gene, CDR1 is MDHEN and CDR2 is SYDVKM. CDR3 length equals 12 residues.

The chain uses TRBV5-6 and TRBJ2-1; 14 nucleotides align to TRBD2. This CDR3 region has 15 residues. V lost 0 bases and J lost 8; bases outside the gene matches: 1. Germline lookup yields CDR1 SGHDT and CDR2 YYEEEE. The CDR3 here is CASSLGGLAGDEQFF. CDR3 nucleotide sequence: TGTGCCAGCAGCTTGGGGGGACTAGCGGGAGATGAGCAGTTCTTC.